Below, 12 T cell receptor beta chains from the same sample are listed, as sequenced in a study of cytomegalovirus exposure and HLA in healthy donors. Researchers ran the PCR with 60 Vbeta and 13 Jbeta primers. Libraries were prepared by immunoSEQ multiplex PCR; TCRdb keeps only in-frame clonotypes and omits some of them. The sample lists 200,000 to 250,000 clones; around 76% were seen once. Sequencing used PBMCs. These receptors were taken from a woman aged 40 to 55 in good health and CMV-seropositive.

This clone occurred a few times. The chain combines TRBV28 with TRBJ2-3; a possible D gene is TRBD2 (5 bases). The germline CDR1 and CDR2 sequences are MDHEN and SYDVKM. V dropped 5 bases and J dropped 6 bases, with 15 bases sitting between them. The CDR3 is 14 residues long. Here the CDR3 DNA reads TGTGCCAGCAGTCCGTTGACTAATGTGGATACGCAGTATTTT. The encoded protein is CASSPLTNVDTQYF.

The chain uses TRBV5-4 and TRBJ2-3; TRBD1 is a possible D gene (6 bases). The CDR3 is 14 residues long. V was clipped by 3 bases and J by 1 base, with 9 bases between them. Germline V CDR1 and CDR2: SGHNT, YYREEE (reference sequence). Written as DNA, the CDR3 is TGTGCCAGCAGCTCAGGGGAGCGCACAGATACGCAGTATTTT. This codes for CASSSGERTDTQYF.

The chain combines TRBV5-5 with TRBJ1-3; TRBD1 matches 10 bases. Unmatched junction bases numbered 5, after V lost 0 bases and J lost 2 bases. This CDR3 region has 17 residues. The germline V gene has CDR1 SGHKS and CDR2 YYEKEE (reference sequence). The CDR3: CASSLGTGGYTGNTIYF. CDR3 bases: TGTGCCAGCAGCTTGGGGACAGGGGGGTATACTGGAAACACCATATATTTT. The whole variable domain, remainder taken from reference TRBV5-5 and TRBJ1-3, is DAGVTQSPTHLIKTRGQQVTLRCSPISGHKSVSWYQQVLGQGPQFIFQYYEKEERGRGNFPDRFSARQFPNYSSELNVNALLLGDSALYLCASSLGTGGYTGNTIYFGEGSWLTVV.

The J gene is TRBJ1-1, the V gene TRBV9; D uncertain. CDR3 length equals 14 residues. CDR1 is SGDLS, CDR2 YYNGEE, per germline. Between the trimmed V and J ends, which lost 4 bases and 7 bases, there was a span of 17 bases. CDR3 amino acids: CASSPPVAEDEAFF. CDR3 DNA sequence: TGTGCCAGCAGCCCCCCTGTTGCGGAGGATGAAGCTTTCTTT.

This clone has only a few counts. The chain links TRBV9 to TRBJ1-1; TRBD1 is a possible D gene (5 bases). The germline CDR1 and CDR2 sequences are SGDLS and YYNGEE. This CDR3 has 13 amino acids. Between the trimmed V and J ends, which lost 0 bases and 6 bases, there was a span of 9 bases. The CDR3 protein is CASSVVGAAEAFF. CDR3 DNA: TGTGCCAGCAGCGTAGTAGGGGCAGCTGAAGCTTTCTTT.

V gene TRBV11-2 combines with J gene TRBJ1-4; possibly TRBD1 for D (5 bases). From germline, CDR1 is SGHAT and CDR2 FQNNGV. Trimming took off 6 bases at V and 5 bases at J, with 16 bases between the two ends. The length of the CDR3 is 15 residues. The CDR3 spells CASRTEVGFNEKLFF. CDR3 nucleotide sequence: TGTGCCAGCAGGACAGAGGTAGGGTTCAATGAAAAACTGTTTTTT. Full variable domain (rest looked up from reference TRBV11-2 and TRBJ1-4): EAGVAQSPRYKIIEKRQSVAFWCNPISGHATLYWYQQILGQGPKLLIQFQNNGVVDDSQLPKDRFSAERLKGVDSTLKIQPAKLEDSAVYLCASRTEVGFNEKLFFGSGTQLSVL.

This chain links TRBV10-3 with TRBJ2-3; 8 bases match TRBD1. Germline V gives CDR1 ENHRY, CDR2 SYGVKD. The CDR3 sequence is 14 residues long. V shed 6 bases and J 5 bases; nucleotides not matched to a gene: 7. The DNA for the CDR3 is TGTGCCATCAGCTGGGACAGGCAAGGAGATACGCAGTATTTT. This sequence encodes CAISWDRQGDTQYF.

The rearrangement links TRBV6-6 to TRBJ1-1; 9 bases fit TRBD1. The CDR3 runs 16 residues. V gave up 6 bases and J gave up 5 bases; unmatched junction bases: 13. The germline gives CDR1 MNHNY, CDR2 SVGAGI (reference sequence). The CDR3 bases are TGTGCCAGCAGCCGTACTAACAGGGGGCGAGGGACTGAAGCTTTCTTT. It encodes CASSRTNRGRGTEAFF.

The chain has TRBV29-1 and TRBJ1-2; D gene ambiguous. Germline assignment: CDR1 SQVTM and CDR2 ANQGSEA. The CDR3 has 12 residues. The germline V and J ends were trimmed by 4 bases and 8 bases, with 14 bases remaining between them. The DNA of the CDR3 is TGCAGCGTTGGAAGTAGAGGTGGAGGCTACACCTTC. Protein product: CSVGSRGGGYTF.

This sequence joins TRBV27 and TRBJ1-2; the D gene is possibly TRBD1 (6 bases). Trimming took off 4 bases at V and 0 bases at J, with 21 bases between the two ends. In germline, CDR1 is MNHEY, CDR2 SMNVEV (reference sequence). The CDR3 loop spans 18 amino acids. This CDR3 reads CASSSRGARGETNYGYTF. In DNA, the CDR3 is TGTGCCAGCAGTTCTCGGGGGGCGAGAGGGGAGACTAACTATGGCTACACCTTC.

This chain connects TRBV7-6 to TRBJ1-1, with D perhaps matching TRBD1 (5 bases). Germline loops: CDR1 SGHVS, CDR2 FNYEAQ. Trimming took off 1 base at V and 5 bases at J, with 14 bases between the two ends. The CDR3 runs to 15 residues. As DNA, the CDR3 is TGTGCCAGCAGCTTAGGCGGCAGGGTATTAACTGAAGCTTTCTTT. Amino acid sequence: CASSLGGRVLTEAFF.

The chain recombines TRBV7-2 with TRBJ2-1, with a weak D call TRBD1 (6 bases). The V gene lost 6 bases and the J gene lost 1 base, with 13 bases spanning the gap. Germline V CDR1 and CDR2: SGHTA, FQGNSA. CDR3 length equals 15 residues. For the CDR3, the DNA is TGTGCCAGCAGATCGTTAAGGGGGTCCTACAATGAGCAGTTCTTC. Protein sequence: CASRSLRGSYNEQFF.